The present TCR beta chain was sequenced within a study of T-cell reconstitution after alpha-beta-depleted transplantation in children. Study outcomes and limitations: Roughly two months post-transplant, alpha-beta T cells reportedly originated from several hundred graft clones that had expanded. The main origin of T-cell counts and diversity one year after transplant was newly produced T cells.

V was shortened by 2 bases and J by 3 bases, with 14 bases between the two germline ends. The CDR3 sequence is 15 residues long. Per germline, CDR1 WNHNN and CDR2 SYGVQD (reference sequence). Concerning this clonotype: Its cognate antigen is unknown.

Unique molecular identifiers were used to barcode this TCRbeta library. TCRdb itself ran the PCR reads through MiXCR, one entry per CDR3 protein. The sample has fewer than 1 million distinct CDR3 sequences, approximately 15% seen once. This sample comprised PBMCs, mostly from graft donor cells, obtained 360 days after TCRalphabeta/CD19-depleted stem cell transplant. The chain has TRBV10-1 and TRBJ2-7, with D possibly being TRBD1 or TRBD2 (5 bases each). This receptor was obtained from a male patient younger than 18 who had a stem cell transplant for acute lymphoblastic leukemia, so the T cells may come from the graft donor. The CDR3 coding sequence is TGCGCCAGCAGTGAGGCAGTGGGACCGGGCTACGAGCAGTACTTC. Amino acids: CASSEAVGPGYEQYF.